One and the same sample provided the 23 T cell receptor beta chains below, sequenced in a study of T cells expressing NK-cell markers. Each CDR3 protein gets one entry in TCRdb, which reprocessed the 5' RACE reads and gives no DNA. This sample carries fewer than 400,000 distinct CDR3 sequences, with roughly 10% going to the ten biggest clones. The source material was blood T cells: a sorted CD56 or NKG2C T cell subset, CD4+ or CD8+ T cells, or bulk PBMC T cells (not recorded which). All receptors derive from a woman between 50 and 59 years old in good health.

The chain employs TRBV5-1 and TRBJ2-7; TCRdb's D call of TRBD2 is untestable without DNA. CDR3 size: 15 residues. In germline, CDR1 is SGHRS, CDR2 YFSETQ. The CDR3 loop reads CASSLVSSGKDEQYF.

The chain has TRBV4-1 and TRBJ2-2; no DNA is available, so the TRBD1 call from TCRdb remains unchecked. Germline values: CDR1 MGHRA, CDR2 YSYEKL. The length of the CDR3 is 16 residues. CDR3 region: CASSLDRTRNTGELFF.

The rearrangement links TRBV6-6 to TRBJ2-1. CDR3 length: 13 amino acids. CDR1 and CDR2 (germline): MNHNY, SVGAGI (reference sequence). The CDR3 here is CASSYSTYNEQFF.

The V and J genes are TRBV7-7 and TRBJ2-1. This CDR3 region has 15 residues. CDR1 SSHAT and CDR2 FNYEAQ come from the germline V gene (reference sequence). CDR3 region: CASSLSSASGNEQFF.

The chain links TRBV7-8 to TRBJ2-2. The CDR3 length is 15 residues. CDR1 and CDR2 (germline): SGHVS, FQNEAQ. CDR3 residues: CASSSPAGIRGELFF.

CDR3: CASSLIGTRSYNEQFF. The chain uses TRBV11-3 and TRBJ2-1; the TCRdb call, TRBD1, lacks DNA for checking. The germline V gene encodes CDR1 SGHNT and CDR2 YENEEA. This CDR3 is built from 16 residues.

The V gene is TRBV12-3 or TRBV12-4, the J gene TRBJ2-3. The CDR3 has 12 residues. CDR3 residues: CASSLSGRRQYF.

This chain links TRBV9 with TRBJ2-1; with no DNA, the TCRdb D assignment of TRBD2 cannot be verified. This CDR3 region has 16 residues. Germline V lookup: CDR1 SGDLS, CDR2 YYNGEE. CDR3 region: CASSPRLAGVLEEQFF.

This chain connects TRBV2 to TRBJ2-3; with no DNA, the TCRdb D assignment of TRBD1 cannot be verified. The germline gives CDR1 SNHLY, CDR2 FYNNEI. The CDR3 is 13 residues long. The CDR3 sequence: CASSTGDADTQYF.

The chain is built from TRBV5-1 and TRBJ2-7; the TRBD2 assignment by TCRdb is unverifiable without DNA. The germline V gene has CDR1 SGHRS and CDR2 YFSETQ. The CDR3 totals 15 residues. The CDR3 loop is CASSLLASGIDEQYF.

The CDR3 loop reads CASSYRKRTGELFF. The V call is TRBV6-5, the J call TRBJ2-2. The CDR3 totals 14 residues. Germline assignment: CDR1 MNHEY and CDR2 SVGAGI.

The chain carries TRBV21-1 and TRBJ2-4; TCRdb lists TRBD2, though no DNA is available to test this call. TRBV21-1 is shown as a pseudogene. The CDR3 runs 14 residues. This chain's CDR3 is CASSKTRAGGIQYF.

V gene TRBV24-1 combines with J gene TRBJ2-7; the D call from TCRdb, TRBD2, cannot be confirmed without DNA. CDR3 length: 15 residues. Germline V gives CDR1 KGHDR, CDR2 SFDVKD. The CDR3 sequence is CATSEGTSGLDEQYF.

CDR3 loop: CSAPVQAGVVPTQYF. V and J are TRBV20-1 and TRBJ2-3; TCRdb's D call of TRBD2 is untestable without DNA. CDR3 length: 15 amino acids. Germline CDR1 is DFQATT and CDR2 is SNEGSKA (reference sequence).

The chain carries TRBV7-8 and TRBJ2-3; TCRdb selects TRBD2, and the lack of DNA leaves this call unchecked. The CDR3 covers 18 residues. The germline CDR1 and CDR2 sequences are SGHVS and FQNEAQ. CDR3 protein: CASSLGETPLPHTDTQYF.

V gene TRBV6-1 combines with J gene TRBJ1-2; the TRBD1 assignment by TCRdb is unverifiable without DNA. CDR1 is MNHNS, CDR2 SASEGT, per germline. The CDR3 is 15 amino acids. CDR3 loop: CASSASPVGGYGYTF.

CDR3 residues: CATSDSWESSYNEQFF. This chain joins TRBV24-1 and TRBJ2-1. The germline CDR1 and CDR2 sequences are KGHDR and SFDVKD. The CDR3 runs 16 residues.

The chain couples TRBV7-8 to TRBJ2-7; TCRdb's D call of TRBD2 is untestable without DNA. Looked up from germline, CDR1 is SGHVS and CDR2 is FQNEAQ. The CDR3 spans 14 residues. This CDR3 is CASSFGTSGYEQYF.

The genes are TRBV12-3 or TRBV12-4 and TRBJ2-1; with no DNA, the TCRdb D assignment of TRBD2 cannot be verified. The CDR3 runs to 15 residues. The CDR3 is CASSRGEGRVDEQFF.

The chain has TRBV11-2 and TRBJ2-2; TCRdb designates TRBD1, a call that cannot be tested without DNA. Germline V gene sequence: CDR1 SGHAT, CDR2 FQNNGV. This CDR3 is built from 17 residues. The CDR3 reads CASSLFLGDPRAGELFF.

The chain carries TRBV4-1 and TRBJ2-1. CDR3 length: 17 residues. Germline CDR1 reads MGHRA; CDR2 reads YSYEKL. CDR3: CASSPKPAEDPTNEQFF.

The chain joins TRBV20-1 to TRBJ2-1; TCRdb's D call of TRBD2 is untestable without DNA. This CDR3 comprises 14 residues. The germline gives CDR1 DFQATT, CDR2 SNEGSKA (reference sequence). CDR3 sequence reads: CSARLAGAGGEQFF.

The chain couples TRBV5-5 to TRBJ1-2; lacking DNA, the TRBD1 call made by TCRdb goes unchecked. CDR1 is SGHKS and CDR2 is YYEKEE in the germline V gene (reference sequence). The CDR3 is 15 residues long. CDR3: CASSPSTGVNYGYTF.